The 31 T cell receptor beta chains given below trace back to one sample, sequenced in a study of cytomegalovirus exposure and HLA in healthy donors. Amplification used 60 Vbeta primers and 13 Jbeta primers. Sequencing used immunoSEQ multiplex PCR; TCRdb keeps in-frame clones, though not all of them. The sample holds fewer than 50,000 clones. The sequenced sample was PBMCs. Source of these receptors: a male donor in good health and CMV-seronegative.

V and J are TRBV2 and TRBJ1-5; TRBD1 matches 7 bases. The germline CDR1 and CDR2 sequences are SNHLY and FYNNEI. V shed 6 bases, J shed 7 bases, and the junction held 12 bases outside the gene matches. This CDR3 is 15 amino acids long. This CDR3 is CASRGEQGIEQPQHF. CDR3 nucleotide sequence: TGTGCCAGCAGGGGGGAACAGGGGATTGAACAGCCCCAGCATTTT.

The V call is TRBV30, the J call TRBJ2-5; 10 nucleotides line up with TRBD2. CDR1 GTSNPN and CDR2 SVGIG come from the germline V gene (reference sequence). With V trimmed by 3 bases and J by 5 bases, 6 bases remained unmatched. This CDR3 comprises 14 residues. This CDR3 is CAWRLAGVVETQYF. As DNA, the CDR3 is TGTGCCTGGAGGCTAGCGGGAGTGGTCGAGACCCAGTACTTC.

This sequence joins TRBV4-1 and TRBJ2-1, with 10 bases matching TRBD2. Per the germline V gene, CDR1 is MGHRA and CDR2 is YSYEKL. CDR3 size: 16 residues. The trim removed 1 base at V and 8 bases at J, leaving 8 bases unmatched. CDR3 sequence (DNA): TGCGCCAGCAGCCAAGTTAAGTCTAGCGGGAGTGATGAGCAGTTCTTC. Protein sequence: CASSQVKSSGSDEQFF.

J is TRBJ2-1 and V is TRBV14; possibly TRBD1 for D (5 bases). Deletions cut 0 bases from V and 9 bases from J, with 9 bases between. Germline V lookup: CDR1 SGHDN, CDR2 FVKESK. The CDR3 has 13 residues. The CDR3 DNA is TGTGCCAGCAGCCAAGACCGGCAGGGTGAGCAGTTCTTC. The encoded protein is CASSQDRQGEQFF.

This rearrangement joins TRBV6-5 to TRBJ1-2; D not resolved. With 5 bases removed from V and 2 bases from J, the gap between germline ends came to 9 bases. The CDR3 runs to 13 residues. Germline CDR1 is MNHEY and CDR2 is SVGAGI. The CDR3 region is CASSPTANYGYTF. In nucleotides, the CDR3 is TGTGCCAGCAGTCCTACAGCAAACTATGGCTACACCTTC.

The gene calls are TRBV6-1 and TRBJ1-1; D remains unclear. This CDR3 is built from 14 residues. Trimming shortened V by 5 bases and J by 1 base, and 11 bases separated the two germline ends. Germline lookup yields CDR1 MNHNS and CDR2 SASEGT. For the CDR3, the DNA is TGTGCCAGCAGTTTTCACGAGGGGAACACTGAAGCTTTCTTT. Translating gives CASSFHEGNTEAFF.

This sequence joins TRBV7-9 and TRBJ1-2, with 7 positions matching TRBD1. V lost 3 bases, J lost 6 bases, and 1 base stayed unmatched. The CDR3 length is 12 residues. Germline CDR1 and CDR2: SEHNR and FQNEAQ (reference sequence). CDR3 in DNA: TGTGCCAGCAGCTTCGACAGGGATGGCTACACCTTC. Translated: CASSFDRDGYTF.

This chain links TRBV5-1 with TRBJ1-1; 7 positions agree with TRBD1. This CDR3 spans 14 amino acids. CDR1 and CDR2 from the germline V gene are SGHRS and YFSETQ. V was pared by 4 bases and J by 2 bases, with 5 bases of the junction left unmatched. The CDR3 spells CASSTDRANTEAFF. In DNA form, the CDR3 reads TGCGCCAGCAGCACCGACAGGGCAAACACTGAAGCTTTCTTT.

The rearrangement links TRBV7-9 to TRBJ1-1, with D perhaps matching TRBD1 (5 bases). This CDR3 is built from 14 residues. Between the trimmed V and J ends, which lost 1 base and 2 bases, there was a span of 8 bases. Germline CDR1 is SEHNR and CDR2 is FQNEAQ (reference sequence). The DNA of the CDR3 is TGTGCCAGCAGCTTAGTGCAGGGTAACACTGAAGCTTTCTTT. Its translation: CASSLVQGNTEAFF.

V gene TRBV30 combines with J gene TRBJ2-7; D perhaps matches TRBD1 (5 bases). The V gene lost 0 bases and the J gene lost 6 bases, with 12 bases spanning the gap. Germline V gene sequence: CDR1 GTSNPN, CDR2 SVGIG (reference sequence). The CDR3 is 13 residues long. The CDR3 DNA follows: TGTGCCTGGAGTGTACGCAGGGTAGGCGAGCAGTACTTC. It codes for CAWSVRRVGEQYF.

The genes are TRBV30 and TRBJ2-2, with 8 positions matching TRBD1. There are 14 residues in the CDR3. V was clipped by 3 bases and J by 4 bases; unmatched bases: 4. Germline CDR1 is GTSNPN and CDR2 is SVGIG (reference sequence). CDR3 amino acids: CAWRRTGTTGELFF. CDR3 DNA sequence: TGTGCCTGGAGGCGGACAGGGACCACCGGGGAGCTGTTTTTT.

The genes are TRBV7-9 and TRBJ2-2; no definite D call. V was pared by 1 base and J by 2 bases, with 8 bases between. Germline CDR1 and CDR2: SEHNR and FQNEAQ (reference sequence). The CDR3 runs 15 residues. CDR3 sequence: CASSLGLPNTGELFF. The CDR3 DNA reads TGTGCCAGCAGCTTAGGACTCCCCAACACCGGGGAGCTGTTTTTT.

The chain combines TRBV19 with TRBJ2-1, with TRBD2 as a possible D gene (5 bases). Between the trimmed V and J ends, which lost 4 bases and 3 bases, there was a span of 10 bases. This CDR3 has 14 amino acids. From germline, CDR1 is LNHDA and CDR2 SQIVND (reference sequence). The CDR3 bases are TGTGCCAGTAGTAAGGCCAGCGGCTACAATGAGCAGTTCTTC. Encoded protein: CASSKASGYNEQFF.

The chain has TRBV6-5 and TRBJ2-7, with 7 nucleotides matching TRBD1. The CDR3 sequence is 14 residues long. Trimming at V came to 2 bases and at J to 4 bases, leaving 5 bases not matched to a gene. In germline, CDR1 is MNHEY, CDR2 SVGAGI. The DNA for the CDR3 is TGTGCCAGCAGTTACGTCAGGGACAGTTACGAGCAGTACTTC. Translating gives CASSYVRDSYEQYF.

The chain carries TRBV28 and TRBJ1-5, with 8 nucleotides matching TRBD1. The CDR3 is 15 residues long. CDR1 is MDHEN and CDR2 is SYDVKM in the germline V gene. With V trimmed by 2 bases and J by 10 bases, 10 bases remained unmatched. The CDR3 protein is CASSLGAGGGRPQHF. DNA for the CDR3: TGTGCCAGCAGTTTAGGTGCAGGGGGCGGTAGACCCCAGCATTTT.

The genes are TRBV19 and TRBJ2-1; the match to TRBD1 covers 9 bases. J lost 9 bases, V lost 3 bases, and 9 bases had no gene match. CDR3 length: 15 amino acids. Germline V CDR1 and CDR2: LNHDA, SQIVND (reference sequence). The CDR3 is CASSMGGTGTVEQFF. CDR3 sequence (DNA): TGTGCCAGTAGTATGGGAGGGACAGGGACGGTTGAGCAGTTCTTC.

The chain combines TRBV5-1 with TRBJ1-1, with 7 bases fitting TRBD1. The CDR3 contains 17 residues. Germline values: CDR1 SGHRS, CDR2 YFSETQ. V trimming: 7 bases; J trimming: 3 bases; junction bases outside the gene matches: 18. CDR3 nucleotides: TGCGCCAGCTCGTACAGTGACAGGGAAGGAACGGACACTGAAGCTTTCTTT. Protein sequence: CASSYSDREGTDTEAFF.

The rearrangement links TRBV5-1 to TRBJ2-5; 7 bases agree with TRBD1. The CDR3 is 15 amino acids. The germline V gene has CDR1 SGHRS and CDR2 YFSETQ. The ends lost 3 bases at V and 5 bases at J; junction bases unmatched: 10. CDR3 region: CASSSAQGTQETQYF. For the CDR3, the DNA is TGCGCCAGCAGCTCCGCACAGGGGACACAGGAGACCCAGTACTTC.

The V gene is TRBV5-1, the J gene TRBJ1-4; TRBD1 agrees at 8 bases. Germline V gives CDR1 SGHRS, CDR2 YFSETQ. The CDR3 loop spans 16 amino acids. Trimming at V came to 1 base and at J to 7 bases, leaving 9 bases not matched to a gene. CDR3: CASSLTRGLDREKLFF. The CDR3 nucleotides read TGCGCCAGCAGCTTGACCAGGGGGCTAGATCGTGAAAAACTGTTTTTT. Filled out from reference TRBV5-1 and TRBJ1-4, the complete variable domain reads KAGVTQTPRYLIKTRGQQVTLSCSPISGHRSVSWYQQTPGQGLQFLFEYFSETQRNKGNFPGRFSGRQFSNSRSEMNVSTLELGDSALYLCASSLTRGLDREKLFFGSGTQLSVL.

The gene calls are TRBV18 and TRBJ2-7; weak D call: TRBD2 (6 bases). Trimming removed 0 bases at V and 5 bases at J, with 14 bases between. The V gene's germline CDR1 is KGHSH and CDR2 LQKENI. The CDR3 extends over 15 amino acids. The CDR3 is CASSPPNRRVDEQYF. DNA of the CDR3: TGTGCCAGCTCACCACCGAACAGGAGGGTAGACGAGCAGTACTTC.

The CDR3 DNA reads TGTGCCAGCAGCCCTGACAGCCGCGAGCAGTACTTC. The encoded protein is CASSPDSREQYF. The chain recombines TRBV5-4 with TRBJ2-7; D might be TRBD1 (5 bases). The V gene lost 4 bases and the J gene lost 6 bases, with 11 bases spanning the gap. CDR1 and CDR2 (germline): SGHNT, YYREEE (reference sequence). The CDR3 covers 12 residues.

Here the CDR3 DNA reads TGTGCCAGCAGCTTAGGGGGCGGTCCCGGGGAGCTGTTTTTT. It yields the protein CASSLGGGPGELFF. V gene TRBV7-7 combines with J gene TRBJ2-2, with D perhaps TRBD1 (5 bases). Germline V gene data show CDR1 as SSHAT and CDR2 as FNYEAQ (reference sequence). The CDR3 runs 14 residues. With 1 base removed from V and 6 bases from J, the gap between germline ends came to 9 bases.

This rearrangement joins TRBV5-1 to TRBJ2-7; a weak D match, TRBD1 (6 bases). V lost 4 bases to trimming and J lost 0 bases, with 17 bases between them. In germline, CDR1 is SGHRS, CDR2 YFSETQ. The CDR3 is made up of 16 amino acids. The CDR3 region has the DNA TGCGCCAGCAGCCTTAACAGGGCCTCAAGCTCCTACGAGCAGTACTTC. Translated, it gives CASSLNRASSSYEQYF.

CDR3 nucleotides: TGTGCCAGCAGCGTAGATGGTAGCGGGATAGGCGATGAGCAGTTCTTC. This encodes CASSVDGSGIGDEQFF. The chain couples TRBV9 to TRBJ2-1; TRBD2 matches at 8 bases. CDR1 SGDLS and CDR2 YYNGEE come from the germline V gene. V shed 0 bases and J 8 bases; nucleotides not matched to a gene: 10. CDR3 length: 16 residues.

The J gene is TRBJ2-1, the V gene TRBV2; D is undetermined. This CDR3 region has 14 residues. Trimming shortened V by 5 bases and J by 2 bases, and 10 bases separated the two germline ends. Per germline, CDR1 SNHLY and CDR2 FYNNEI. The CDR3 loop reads CASSLVVTYNEQFF. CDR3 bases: TGTGCCAGCAGTTTAGTAGTGACCTACAATGAGCAGTTCTTC. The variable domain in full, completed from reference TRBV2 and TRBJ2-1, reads EPEVTQTPSHQVTQMGQEVILRCVPISNHLYFYWYRQILGQKVEFLVSFYNNEISEKSEIFDDQFSVERPDGSNFTLKIRSTKLEDSAMYFCASSLVVTYNEQFFGPGTRLTVL.

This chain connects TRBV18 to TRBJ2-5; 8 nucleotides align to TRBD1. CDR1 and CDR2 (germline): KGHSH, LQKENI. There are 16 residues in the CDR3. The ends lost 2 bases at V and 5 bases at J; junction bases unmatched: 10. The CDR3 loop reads CASSPFINRGKETQYF. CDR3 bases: TGTGCCAGCTCACCATTCATCAACAGGGGGAAGGAGACCCAGTACTTC.

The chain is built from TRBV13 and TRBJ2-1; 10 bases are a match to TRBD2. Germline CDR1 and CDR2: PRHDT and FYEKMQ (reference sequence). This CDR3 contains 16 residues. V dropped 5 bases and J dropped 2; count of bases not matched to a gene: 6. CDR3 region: CASSRGTSATYNEQFF. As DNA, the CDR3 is TGTGCCAGCAGCCGGGGGACTAGCGCGACCTACAATGAGCAGTTCTTC. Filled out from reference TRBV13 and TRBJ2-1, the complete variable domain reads AAGVIQSPRHLIKEKRETATLKCYPIPRHDTVYWYQQGPGQDPQFLISFYEKMQSDKGSIPDRFSAQQFSDYHSELNMSSLELGDSALYFCASSRGTSATYNEQFFGPGTRLTVL.

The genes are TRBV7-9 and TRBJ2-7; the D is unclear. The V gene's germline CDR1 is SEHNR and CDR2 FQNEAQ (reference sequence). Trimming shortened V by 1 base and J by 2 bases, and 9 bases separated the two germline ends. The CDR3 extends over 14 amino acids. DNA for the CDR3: TGTGCCAGCAGCTTAGTGAGGCTCCCCTACGAGCAGTACTTC. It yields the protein CASSLVRLPYEQYF.

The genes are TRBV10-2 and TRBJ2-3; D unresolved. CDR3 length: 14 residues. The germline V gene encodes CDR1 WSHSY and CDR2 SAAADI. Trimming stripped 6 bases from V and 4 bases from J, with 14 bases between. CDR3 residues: CASRPALVADTQYF. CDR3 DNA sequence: TGCGCCAGCAGGCCCGCCCTAGTTGCAGATACGCAGTATTTT.

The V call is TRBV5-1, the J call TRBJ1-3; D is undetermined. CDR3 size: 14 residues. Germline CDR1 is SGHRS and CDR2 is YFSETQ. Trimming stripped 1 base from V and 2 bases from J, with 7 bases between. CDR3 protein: CASSLQEPGNTIYF. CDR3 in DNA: TGCGCCAGCAGCTTGCAAGAGCCTGGAAACACCATATATTTT.

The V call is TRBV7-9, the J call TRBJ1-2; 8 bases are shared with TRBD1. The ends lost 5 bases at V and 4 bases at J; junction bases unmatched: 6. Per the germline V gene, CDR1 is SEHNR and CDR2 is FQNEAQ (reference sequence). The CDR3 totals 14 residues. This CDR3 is CASSPRQGIYGYTF. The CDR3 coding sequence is TGTGCCAGCAGCCCGAGACAGGGGATCTATGGCTACACCTTC. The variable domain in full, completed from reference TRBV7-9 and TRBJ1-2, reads DTGVSQNPRHKITKRGQNVTFRCDPISEHNRLYWYRQTLGQGPEFLTYFQNEAQLEKSRLLSDRFSAERPKGSFSTLEIQRTEQGDSAMYLCASSPRQGIYGYTFGSGTRLTVV.